The next 13 T cell receptor beta chains were all read from a single sample in a study of T-cell reconstitution after alpha-beta-depleted transplantation in children. Molecular barcoding with unique molecular identifiers was used for the TCRbeta library. TCRdb itself ran the PCR reads through MiXCR, one entry per CDR3 protein. The sample holds approximately 510,000 distinct CDR3 sequences, approximately 20% seen once. This specimen consisted of PBMCs from the stem cell graft donor, obtained from the stem cell graft. These receptors came from a human donor who donated a stem cell graft to a child with acute lymphoblastic leukemia.

This clonotype showed up just a few times. The V and J genes are TRBV5-6 and TRBJ2-7; possible D gene TRBD2, 6 bases. CDR1 and CDR2 from the germline V gene are SGHDT and YYEEEE. This CDR3 region has 15 residues. V lost 3 bases to trimming and J lost 4 bases, with 17 bases between them. CDR3 coding DNA: TGTGCCAGCAGCTCGCCCAGACTAGAAAGATACGAGCAGTACTTC. It encodes CASSSPRLERYEQYF.

This clonotype came up a few times. The chain has TRBV5-5 and TRBJ2-7; no reliable D call. Trimming cost V 1 base and J 4 bases, with 6 bases left between them. This CDR3 has 12 amino acids. Germline V gene sequence: CDR1 SGHKS, CDR2 YYEKEE (reference sequence). CDR3 DNA: TGTGCCAGCAGCTTGATGGGGTACGAGCAGTACTTC. Translating gives CASSLMGYEQYF.

This clonotype turned up a few times. V gene TRBV5-1 combines with J gene TRBJ1-4; TRBD1 matches 8 bases. The CDR3 length is 15 residues. V trimming: 0 bases; J trimming: 5 bases; junction bases outside the gene matches: 3. Germline-derived CDR1 and CDR2 are SGHRS and YFSETQ. Written as DNA, the CDR3 is TGCGCCAGCAGCTTGGGGACAGGGACGAATGAAAAACTGTTTTTT. Its translation: CASSLGTGTNEKLFF.

This chain connects TRBV12-3 or TRBV12-4 to TRBJ2-3; 10 nucleotides agree with TRBD1. This CDR3 spans 15 amino acids. Unmatched junction bases numbered 4, after V lost 3 bases and J lost 4 bases. The CDR3 bases are TGTGCCAGCAGTTTCCGGGACAGGGGAGCAGATACGCAGTATTTT. This translates into CASSFRDRGADTQYF.

This clonotype occurred a few times. The CDR3 here is CASSFRPTYEQYF. In DNA form, the CDR3 reads TGCGCCAGCAGCTTCCGCCCTACCTACGAGCAGTACTTC. This chain connects TRBV4-1 to TRBJ2-7; no clear D. CDR1 is MGHRA, CDR2 YSYEKL, per germline. The CDR3 is 13 amino acids. Trimming stripped 5 bases from V and 2 bases from J, with 10 bases between.

This clonotype was counted between two and nine times. CDR3 sequence reads: CAITENTGELFF. The DNA for the CDR3 is TGTGCCATCACGGAAAACACCGGGGAGCTGTTTTTT. The rearrangement links TRBV25-1 to TRBJ2-2; D remains ambiguous. This CDR3 contains 12 residues. CDR1 is MGHDK, CDR2 SYGVNS, per germline. Trimming shortened V by 10 bases and J by 2 bases, and 8 bases separated the two germline ends.

The V and J genes are TRBV20-1 and TRBJ1-2; D is uncertain. Germline lookup yields CDR1 DFQATT and CDR2 SNEGSKA (reference sequence). The CDR3 spans 12 residues. Trimming removed 2 bases at V and 5 bases at J, with 9 bases between. The DNA for the CDR3 is TGCAGTGCTAGATTCCGGTCGTATGGCTACACCTTC. Amino acids: CSARFRSYGYTF.

This clonotype was seen a handful of times. The gene calls are TRBV9 and TRBJ2-2; D possibly uses TRBD1 or TRBD2 (5 bases each). The length of the CDR3 is 18 residues. Germline V gene lookup returns CDR1 SGDLS and CDR2 YYNGEE. Trimming removed 1 base at V and 7 bases at J, with 23 bases between. The DNA for the CDR3 is TGTGCCAGCAGCGTAAGTGGCTCAGGGACCAGACGGGACGGGGAGCTGTTTTTT. Its translation: CASSVSGSGTRRDGELFF.

This sequence joins TRBV20-1 and TRBJ2-7, with D possibly being TRBD1 or TRBD2 (5 bases each). CDR1 is DFQATT and CDR2 is SNEGSKA in the germline V gene (reference sequence). CDR3 size: 15 residues. Deletions cut 3 bases from V and 3 bases from J, with 18 bases between. The chain's CDR3 is CSARARDGGLYEQYF. The CDR3 coding sequence is TGCAGTGCTAGGGCCCGGGACGGAGGACTCTACGAGCAGTACTTC.

This chain uses TRBV10-3 with TRBJ1-2; 8 bases match TRBD1. This CDR3 has 17 amino acids. CDR1 and CDR2 from the germline V gene are ENHRY and SYGVKD. The J segment lost 2 bases and the V segment lost 2 bases, leaving 10 bases of the junction unmatched. CDR3 region: CAISEPGQGRPNYGYTF. The CDR3 nucleotides read TGTGCCATCAGTGAGCCAGGACAGGGACGCCCCAACTATGGCTACACCTTC.

The chain couples TRBV28 to TRBJ2-3, with a weak D call TRBD2 (5 bases). The CDR3 loop spans 15 amino acids. The germline CDR1 and CDR2 sequences are MDHEN and SYDVKM. V was shortened by 6 bases and J by 4 bases, with 17 bases between the two germline ends. This CDR3 is CASRDPEVVPDTQYF. The DNA of the CDR3 is TGTGCCAGCAGGGACCCGGAGGTTGTACCAGATACGCAGTATTTT. The complete variable domain, with remaining parts taken from reference TRBV28 and TRBJ2-3, reads DVKVTQSSRYLVKRTGEKVFLECVQDMDHENMFWYRQDPGLGLRLIYFSYDVKMKEKGDIPEGYSVSREKKERFSLILESASTNQTSMYLCASRDPEVVPDTQYFGPGTRLTVL.

This clonotype was counted only a few times. The chain's CDR3 is CASSPSPRSYEQYF. The DNA for the CDR3 is TGTGCCAGCAGCCCCTCGCCCCGTTCCTACGAGCAGTACTTC. This chain connects TRBV12-3 or TRBV12-4 to TRBJ2-7; no reliable D call. The CDR3 is 14 amino acids. The V gene lost 6 bases and the J gene lost 1 base, with 13 bases spanning the gap.

V usage is TRBV12-3 or TRBV12-4 and J usage is TRBJ1-1; a weak D match, TRBD1 (6 bases). V was cut by 3 bases and J by 10 bases, with 12 bases left in between. The CDR3 spans 12 residues. The chain's CDR3 is CASSFPGDRAFF. The CDR3 DNA reads TGTGCCAGCAGTTTTCCAGGGGATAGAGCTTTCTTT.